This TCR beta chain is from a study of patients and donors after allogeneic stem cell transplantation. Germline V CDR1 and CDR2: MNHNS, SASEGT. The V gene end was trimmed by 6 bases and the J gene end by 6 bases; junction bases not matched to a gene: 9. CDR3 length equals 14 residues. TCRdb reprocessed the RT-PCR reads via MiXCR and lists one record per CDR3 protein. The sample carries roughly 880,000 distinct CDR3 sequences, about a sixth recorded once. The sample was blood, either unsorted or a sorted T cell fraction (not recorded which). V usage is TRBV6-1 and J usage is TRBJ2-3, with 7 bases aligning to TRBD1. The sequence was obtained from a human donor who was either an allogeneic HSCT recipient or a stem cell or donor lymphocyte infusion donor (not recorded which). It is not recorded whose cells these are; they may come from a transplant donor. The CDR3 coding sequence is TGTGCCAGCAGACGAGGGGGCGGTAGTGATACGCAGTATTTT. This translates into CASRRGGGSDTQYF.